This T cell receptor (beta chain) was identified in a study of blood T cell repertoires in COVID-19. On the study more broadly: Collection of acute and convalescent COVID-19 samples took place in the United States, Italy and Spain. Sources were T cells, B-cell-depleted T cells, or PBMCs; the material itself was cDNA or gDNA.

Original handling: By means of reference gene primer amplification, nucleated cell counts were estimated. Method: immunoSEQ multiplex PCR; TCRdb's copy keeps in-frame clones and lacks some. That table supplies the V and J calls and clone size; D and trimming were determined from the DNA. The repertoire consists of around 160,000 clones, with under 95% occurring once and the leading ten covering roughly 2%. This receptor was obtained from a young man with acute or convalescent COVID-19. Sequenced sample: peripheral blood.

CDR3 in amino acids: CASTHSGLTNTGELFF. The CDR3, as DNA: TGTGCCAGCACCCATTCTGGGCTGACGAACACCGGGGAGCTGTTTTTT. V gene TRBV5-4 combines with J gene TRBJ2-2; no firm D call. This CDR3 comprises 16 residues. Germline V gene lookup returns CDR1 SGHNT and CDR2 YYREEE (reference sequence). The V and J ends lost 6 bases and 0 bases respectively, with 15 bases between them.